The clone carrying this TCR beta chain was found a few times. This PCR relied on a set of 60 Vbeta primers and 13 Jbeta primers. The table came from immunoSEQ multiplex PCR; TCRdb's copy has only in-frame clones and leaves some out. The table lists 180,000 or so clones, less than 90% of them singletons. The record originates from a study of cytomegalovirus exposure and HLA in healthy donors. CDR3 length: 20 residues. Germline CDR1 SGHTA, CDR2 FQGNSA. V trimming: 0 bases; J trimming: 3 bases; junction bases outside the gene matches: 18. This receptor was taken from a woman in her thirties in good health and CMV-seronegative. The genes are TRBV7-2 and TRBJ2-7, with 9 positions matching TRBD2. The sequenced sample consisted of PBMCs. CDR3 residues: CASSLALSWGTSGRYYEQYF. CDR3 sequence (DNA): TGTGCCAGCAGCTTAGCGCTTTCTTGGGGCACGAGCGGGAGGTACTACGAGCAGTACTTC.